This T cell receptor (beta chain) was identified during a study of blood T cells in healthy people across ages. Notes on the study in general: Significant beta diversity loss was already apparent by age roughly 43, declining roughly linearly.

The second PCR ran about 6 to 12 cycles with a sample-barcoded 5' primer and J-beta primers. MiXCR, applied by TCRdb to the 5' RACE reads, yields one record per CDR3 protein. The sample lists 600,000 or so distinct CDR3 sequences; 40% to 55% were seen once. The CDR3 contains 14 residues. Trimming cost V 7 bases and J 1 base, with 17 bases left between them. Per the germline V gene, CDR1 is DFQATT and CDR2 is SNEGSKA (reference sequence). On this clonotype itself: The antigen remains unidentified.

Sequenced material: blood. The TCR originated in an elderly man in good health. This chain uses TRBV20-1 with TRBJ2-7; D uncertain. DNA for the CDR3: TGCAGTGGGGAATATGGCGGAGCATCCTACGAGCAGTACTTC. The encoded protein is CSGEYGGASYEQYF.